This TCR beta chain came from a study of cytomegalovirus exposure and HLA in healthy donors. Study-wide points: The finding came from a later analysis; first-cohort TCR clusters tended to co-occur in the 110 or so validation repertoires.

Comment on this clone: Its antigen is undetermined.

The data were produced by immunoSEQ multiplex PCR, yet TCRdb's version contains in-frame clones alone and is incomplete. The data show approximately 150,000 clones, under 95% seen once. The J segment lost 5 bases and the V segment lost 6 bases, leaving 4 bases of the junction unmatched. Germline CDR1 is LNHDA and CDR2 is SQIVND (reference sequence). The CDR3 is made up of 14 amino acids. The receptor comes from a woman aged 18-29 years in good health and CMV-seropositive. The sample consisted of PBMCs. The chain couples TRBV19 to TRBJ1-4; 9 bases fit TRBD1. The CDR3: CASSLTGGNEKLFF. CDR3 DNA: TGTGCCAGTAGCCTGACAGGGGGGAATGAAAAACTGTTTTTT.